This T cell receptor (beta chain) was sequenced for a study of long-term antiretroviral therapy in people with HIV. Researchers ran immunoSEQ v3.0 at survey level. Only in-frame clones appear in the TCRdb table, and some are missing; sequencing was by immunoSEQ multiplex PCR. There are 23,000 or so clones in the sample; roughly 84% occur only once, and around 8% lies in the top ten. Study observations and caveats: Narrower CDR3 length ranges marked HIV repertoires relative to controls.

As regards this clone: Its antigen remains unknown.

The CDR3 has 13 residues. V was cut by 5 bases and J by 4 bases, with 11 bases left in between. Germline CDR1 MNHEY, CDR2 SVGAGI. Sample: unsorted PBMCs, taken 0.2 years before starting antiretroviral therapy. The clonotype was recovered from a man aged 18-30 years with HIV. The chain links TRBV6-5 to TRBJ1-1; tentatively, D is TRBD1 (6 bases). The CDR3 coding sequence is TGTGCCAGCAGTCCACAGGGTATCACTGAAGCTTTCTTT. Amino acids: CASSPQGITEAFF.